Each of the 10 T cell receptor beta chains below was sequenced from the same sample in a study of blood T cell repertoires in COVID-19. The method was immunoSEQ multiplex PCR; TCRdb's version includes in-frame clones alone and lacks a portion of them. Of tens of thousands of clones listed, approximately 89% were seen once; the top ten hold approximately 12%. The sequencing sample was made of peripheral blood. The receptors derive from a man between 65 and 85 years old with active or convalescent COVID-19.

This chain links TRBV6-2 or TRBV6-3 with TRBJ1-3; D unresolved. Germline CDR1 is MNHEY and CDR2 is SVGEGT. Trimming cost V 5 bases and J 3 bases, with 11 bases left between them. CDR3 length equals 14 residues. The CDR3 is CASSRPGLGNTIYF. The CDR3 coding sequence is TGTGCCAGCAGTAGACCCGGACTTGGAAACACCATATATTTT.

CDR3 residues: CASSVRQGAVGQPQHF. In DNA form, the CDR3 reads TGTGCCAGTAGTGTACGACAGGGGGCGGTTGGTCAGCCCCAGCATTTT. The V gene is TRBV19, the J gene TRBJ1-5; TRBD1 matches at 10 bases. V shed 5 bases, J shed 6 bases, and the junction held 10 bases outside the gene matches. This CDR3 has 16 residues. Germline CDR1 and CDR2: LNHDA and SQIVND (reference sequence).

The rearrangement joins TRBV7-2 to TRBJ1-5; TRBD1 aligns across 7 bases. From germline, CDR1 is SGHTA and CDR2 FQGNSA. This CDR3 is 16 amino acids long. Losses at the gene ends were 5 bases for V and 0 bases for J; bases not matched to a gene: 7. The CDR3 DNA follows: TGTGCCAGCAGCGAGGTGGCAGGGGGTAGCAATCAGCCCCAGCATTTT. Translated: CASSEVAGGSNQPQHF.

The chain is built from TRBV7-9 and TRBJ2-1; D possibly corresponds to TRBD1 (5 bases). V dropped 5 bases and J dropped 5 bases, with 19 bases sitting between them. CDR1 SEHNR and CDR2 FQNEAQ come from the germline V gene (reference sequence). The CDR3 has 16 residues. The DNA for the CDR3 is TGTGCCAGCAGCCCTAAAGACAGAGAATCCAACAATGAGCAGTTCTTC. Its protein is CASSPKDRESNNEQFF.

The rearrangement links TRBV11-2 to TRBJ2-7, with TRBD2 matching over 7 bases. The V gene's germline CDR1 is SGHAT and CDR2 FQNNGV. Trimming at V came to 3 bases and at J to 2 bases, leaving 4 bases not matched to a gene. CDR3 length: 14 amino acids. The chain's CDR3 is CASSFGGGAYEQYF. As DNA, the CDR3 is TGTGCCAGCAGCTTCGGCGGGGGAGCCTACGAGCAGTACTTC. The complete variable domain, with remaining parts taken from reference TRBV11-2 and TRBJ2-7, reads EAGVAQSPRYKIIEKRQSVAFWCNPISGHATLYWYQQILGQGPKLLIQFQNNGVVDDSQLPKDRFSAERLKGVDSTLKIQPAKLEDSAVYLCASSFGGGAYEQYFGPGTRLTVT.

This clone turned up a few times. The genes are TRBV2 and TRBJ1-2, with D perhaps TRBD1 (6 bases). V was shortened by 7 bases and J by 4 bases, with 13 bases between the two germline ends. In germline, CDR1 is SNHLY, CDR2 FYNNEI. The CDR3 loop spans 13 amino acids. CDR3: CASTITGTYGYTF. The CDR3 bases are TGTGCCAGCACCATAACAGGGACCTATGGCTACACCTTC.

The CDR3 sequence: CASSPVTGERNTEAFF. CDR3 coding DNA: TGTGCCAGCTCACCAGTCACAGGGGAAAGGAACACTGAAGCTTTCTTT. The chain joins TRBV18 to TRBJ1-1; TRBD1 aligns across 7 bases. The CDR3 consists of 16 residues. Germline V CDR1 and CDR2: KGHSH, LQKENI. V lost 2 bases, J lost 1 base, and 7 bases stayed unmatched.

CDR3 residues: CASSQGQRGGYTF. The CDR3 region has the DNA TGTGCCAGCAGTCAAGGTCAGAGAGGGGGCTACACCTTC. The chain links TRBV27 to TRBJ1-2; D unresolved. Germline V gene data show CDR1 as MNHEY and CDR2 as SMNVEV (reference sequence). V was cut by 5 bases and J by 8 bases, with 15 bases left in between. The CDR3 has 13 amino acids.

This clone was detected a few times. This rearrangement joins TRBV3-1 (or the pseudogene TRBV3-2) to TRBJ1-2; no definite D call. The germline CDR1 and CDR2 sequences are LGHDT and YNNKEL (reference sequence). The CDR3 sequence is 14 residues long. V lost 1 base to trimming and J lost 0 bases, with 6 bases between them. The DNA for the CDR3 is TGTGCCAGCAGCCAAGGTTCGGCTAACTATGGCTACACCTTC. Translation gives CASSQGSANYGYTF.

V gene TRBV5-6 combines with J gene TRBJ1-1; the D gene is possibly TRBD1 (6 bases). Germline V CDR1 and CDR2: SGHDT, YYEEEE. CDR3 length: 14 amino acids. V was trimmed by 6 bases and J by 10 bases, leaving 22 bases between them. The CDR3 region has the DNA TGTGCCAGCACCATGAGGGGGGGCGCGTCCCTAGCTTTCTTT. Amino acid sequence: CASTMRGGASLAFF.